This T cell receptor (beta chain) is drawn from a study of chemoradiotherapy in HPV16-positive cancers. The protocol was immunoSEQ multiplex PCR, while the TCRdb copy is restricted to in-frame clones and leaves out a portion. The sample yields around 6,200 clones, over 75% seen once. V lost 7 bases and J 6 bases, leaving 9 bases between the germline ends. Looked up from germline, CDR1 is MDHEN and CDR2 is SYDVKM. The length of the CDR3 is 11 residues. The specimen was tumor tissue, collected from a patient who underwent chemoradiotherapy. The chain has TRBV28 and TRBJ1-1, with no clear D. This TCR came from a human donor with HPV-associated anogenital cancer. Here the CDR3 DNA reads TGTGCCAGCACTAGAGCAGCTGAAGCTTTCTTT. This codes for CASTRAAEAFF. The full variable domain, in which reference TRBV28 and TRBJ1-1 provide the parts outside the CDR3, is DVKVTQSSRYLVKRTGEKVFLECVQDMDHENMFWYRQDPGLGLRLIYFSYDVKMKEKGDIPEGYSVSREKKERFSLILESASTNQTSMYLCASTRAAEAFFGQGTRLTVV.